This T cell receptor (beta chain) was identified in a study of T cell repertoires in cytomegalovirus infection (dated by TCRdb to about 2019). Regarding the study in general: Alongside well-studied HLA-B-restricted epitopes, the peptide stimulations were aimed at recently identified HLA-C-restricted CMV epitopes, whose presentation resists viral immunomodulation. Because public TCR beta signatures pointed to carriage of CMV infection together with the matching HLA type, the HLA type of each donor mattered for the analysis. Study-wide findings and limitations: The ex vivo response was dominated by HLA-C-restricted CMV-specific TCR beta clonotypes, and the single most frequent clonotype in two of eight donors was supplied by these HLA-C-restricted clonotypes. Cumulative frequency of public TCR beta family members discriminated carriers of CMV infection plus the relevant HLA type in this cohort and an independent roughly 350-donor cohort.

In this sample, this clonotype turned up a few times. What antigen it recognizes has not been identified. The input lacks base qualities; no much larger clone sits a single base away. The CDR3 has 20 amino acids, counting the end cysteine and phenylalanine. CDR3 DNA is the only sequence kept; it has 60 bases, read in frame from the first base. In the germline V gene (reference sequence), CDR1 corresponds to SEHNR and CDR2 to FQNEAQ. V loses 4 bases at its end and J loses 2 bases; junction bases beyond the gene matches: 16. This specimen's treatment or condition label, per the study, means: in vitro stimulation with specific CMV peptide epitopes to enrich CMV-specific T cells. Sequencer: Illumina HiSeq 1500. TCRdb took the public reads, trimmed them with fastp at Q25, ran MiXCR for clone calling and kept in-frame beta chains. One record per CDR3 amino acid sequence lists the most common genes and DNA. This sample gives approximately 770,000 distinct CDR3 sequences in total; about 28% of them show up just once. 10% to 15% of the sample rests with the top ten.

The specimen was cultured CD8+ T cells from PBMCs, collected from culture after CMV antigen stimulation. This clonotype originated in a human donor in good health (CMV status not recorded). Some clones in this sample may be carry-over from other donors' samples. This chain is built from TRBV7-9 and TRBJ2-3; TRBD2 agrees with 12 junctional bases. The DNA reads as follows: TGTGCCAGCAGCTCAGAACCGGGACTAGCGGGTCAGAAGAACACAGATACGCAGTATTTT. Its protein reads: CASSSEPGLAGQKNTDTQYF.